This TCR beta chain was sequenced in a study of T cells after yellow fever vaccination. Study-level points and caveats: Boosting was followed by the reappearance of most primary-vaccination clones (96% CD4, roughly 90% CD8).

The germline V gene has CDR1 SGHRS and CDR2 YFSETQ. CDR3 length equals 14 residues. The V end was cut by 4 bases, the J end by 2 bases, with 9 bases between. This clonotype was counted only a few times. The antigen is not known. Generation of TCR cDNA used 5'RACE template switching (which added a universal primer site and UMIs). Using its own MiXCR run on the 5' RACE reads, TCRdb lists one record per CDR3 protein. The sample records about 350,000 distinct CDR3 sequences, about an eighth being singletons. V usage is TRBV5-1 and J usage is TRBJ2-2; D ambiguous. The sequence was obtained from a man between 18 and 35 years old who received the YFV17D yellow fever vaccine. The source was CD4+ T cells sorted from PBMCs, collected 15 days after the yellow fever booster vaccination. In DNA form, the CDR3 reads TGCGCCAGCAGCCCGGACCAAAACACCGGGGAGCTGTTTTTT. Residues: CASSPDQNTGELFF.